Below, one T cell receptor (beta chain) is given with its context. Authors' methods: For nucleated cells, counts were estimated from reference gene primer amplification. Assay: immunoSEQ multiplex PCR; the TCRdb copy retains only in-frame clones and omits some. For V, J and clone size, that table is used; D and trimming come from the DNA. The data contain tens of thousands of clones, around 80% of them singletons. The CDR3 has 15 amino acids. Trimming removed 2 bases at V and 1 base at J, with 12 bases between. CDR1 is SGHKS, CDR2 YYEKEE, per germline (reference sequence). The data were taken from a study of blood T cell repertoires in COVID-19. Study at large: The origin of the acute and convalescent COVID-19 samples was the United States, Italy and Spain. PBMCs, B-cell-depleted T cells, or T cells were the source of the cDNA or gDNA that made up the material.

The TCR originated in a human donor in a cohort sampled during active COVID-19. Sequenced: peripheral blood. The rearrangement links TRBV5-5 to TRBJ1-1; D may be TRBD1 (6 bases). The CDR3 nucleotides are TGTGCCAGCAGCTTCGACAGGAGAGGGAACACTGAAGCTTTCTTT. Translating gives CASSFDRRGNTEAFF. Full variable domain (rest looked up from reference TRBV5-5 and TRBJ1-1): DAGVTQSPTHLIKTRGQQVTLRCSPISGHKSVSWYQQVLGQGPQFIFQYYEKEERGRGNFPDRFSARQFPNYSSELNVNALLLGDSALYLCASSFDRRGNTEAFFGQGTRLTVV.